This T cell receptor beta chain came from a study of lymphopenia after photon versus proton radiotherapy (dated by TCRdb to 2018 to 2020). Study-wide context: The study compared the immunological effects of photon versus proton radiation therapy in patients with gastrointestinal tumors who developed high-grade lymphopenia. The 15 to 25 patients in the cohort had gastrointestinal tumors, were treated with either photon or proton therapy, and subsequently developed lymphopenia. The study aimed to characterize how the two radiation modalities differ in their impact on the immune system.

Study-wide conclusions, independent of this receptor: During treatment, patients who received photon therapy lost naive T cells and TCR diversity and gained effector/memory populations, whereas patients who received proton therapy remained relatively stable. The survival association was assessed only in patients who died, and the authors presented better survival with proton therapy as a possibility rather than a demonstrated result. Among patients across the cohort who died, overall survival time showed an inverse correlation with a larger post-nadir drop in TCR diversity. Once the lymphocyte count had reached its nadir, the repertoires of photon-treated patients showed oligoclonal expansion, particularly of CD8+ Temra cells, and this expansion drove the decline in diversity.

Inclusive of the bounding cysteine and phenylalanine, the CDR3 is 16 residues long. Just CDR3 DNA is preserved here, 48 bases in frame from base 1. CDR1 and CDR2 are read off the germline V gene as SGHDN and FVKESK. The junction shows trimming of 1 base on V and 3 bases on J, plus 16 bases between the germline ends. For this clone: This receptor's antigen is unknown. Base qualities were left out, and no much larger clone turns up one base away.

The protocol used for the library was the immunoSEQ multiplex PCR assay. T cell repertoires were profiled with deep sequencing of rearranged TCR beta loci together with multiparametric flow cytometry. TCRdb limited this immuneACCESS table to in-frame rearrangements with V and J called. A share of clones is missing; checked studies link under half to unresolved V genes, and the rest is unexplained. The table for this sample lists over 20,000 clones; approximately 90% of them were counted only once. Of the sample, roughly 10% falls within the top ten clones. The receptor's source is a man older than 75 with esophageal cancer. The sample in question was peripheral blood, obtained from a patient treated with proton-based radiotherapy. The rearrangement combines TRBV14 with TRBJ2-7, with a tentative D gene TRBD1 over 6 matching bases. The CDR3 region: CASSQAIGTRNYEQYF. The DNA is TGTGCCAGCAGCCAAGCGATCGGGACACGAAACTACGAGCAGTACTTC.